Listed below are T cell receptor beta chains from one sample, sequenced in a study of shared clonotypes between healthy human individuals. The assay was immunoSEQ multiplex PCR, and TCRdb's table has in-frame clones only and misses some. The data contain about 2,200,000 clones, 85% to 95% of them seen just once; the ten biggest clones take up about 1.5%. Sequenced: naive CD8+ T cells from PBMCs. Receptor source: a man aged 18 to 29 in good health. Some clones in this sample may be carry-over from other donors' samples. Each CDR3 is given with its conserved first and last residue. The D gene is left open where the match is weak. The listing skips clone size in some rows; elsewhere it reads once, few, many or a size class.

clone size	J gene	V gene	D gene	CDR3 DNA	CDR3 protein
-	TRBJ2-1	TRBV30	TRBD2	TGTGCCTGGAGCGGACTAGCGGGAGGCGTTTTTCCTAGCTCCTACAATGAGCAGTTCTTC	CAWSGLAGGVFPSSYNEQFF
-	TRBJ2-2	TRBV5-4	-	TGTGCCAGCAGCTGGGAGGCGGGCACCGGGGAGCTGTTTTTT	CASSWEAGTGELFF
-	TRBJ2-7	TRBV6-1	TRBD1	TGTGCCAGCAGTGGGTCACAGGGGTGGGAGCAGTACTTC	CASSGSQGWEQYF
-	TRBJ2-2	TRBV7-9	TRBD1	TGTGCCAGCAGGGGGGACAGGGGATACTCGAACACCGGGGAGCTGTTTTTT	CASRGDRGYSNTGELFF
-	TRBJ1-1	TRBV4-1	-	TGCGCCAGCAGCCACAACCGGGACGTAGGGACCACTGAAGCTTTCTTT	CASSHNRDVGTTEAFF
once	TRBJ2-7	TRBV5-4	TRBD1	TGTGCCAGCAGCGCCGCGGACAGGGGGGACTACGAGCAGTACTTC	CASSAADRGDYEQYF
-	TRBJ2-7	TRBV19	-	TGTGCCAGTAGTACTCGAGAATCCTACGAGCAGTACTTC	CASSTRESYEQYF
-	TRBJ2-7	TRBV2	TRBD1	TGTGCCAGCAGAGGCACGGACAGGGGGGACTACGAGCAGTACTTC	CASRGTDRGDYEQYF
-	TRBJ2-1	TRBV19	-	TGTGCCAGTAGTATAGATCCCAGGTACAATGAGCAGTTCTTC	CASSIDPRYNEQFF
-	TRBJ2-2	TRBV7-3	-	TGTGCCAGCAGCTTAGTCGGGAACACCGGGGAGCTGTTTTTT	CASSLVGNTGELFF
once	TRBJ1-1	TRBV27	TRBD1	TGTGCCAGCAGGGCCGGGACAGGGGCGGCGGAGGACACTGAAGCTTTCTTT	CASRAGTGAAEDTEAFF
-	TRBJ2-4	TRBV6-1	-	TGTGCCAGCAGTGAAGAACTAGCCAAAAACATTCAGTACTTC	CASSEELAKNIQYF
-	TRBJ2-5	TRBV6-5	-	TGTGCCAGCAGTTACTCGATCGGGGAAGAGACCCAGTACTTC	CASSYSIGEETQYF
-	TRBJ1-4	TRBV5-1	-	TGCGCCAGCAGCTTGGGGACCTCAAATGAAAAACTGTTTTTT	CASSLGTSNEKLFF
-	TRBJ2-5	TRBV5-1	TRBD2	TGCGCCAGCAGCTCCATCCGAGTAGCGGGAGGGCCTATGGAGACCCAGTACTTC	CASSSIRVAGGPMETQYF
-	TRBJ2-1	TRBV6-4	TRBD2	TGTGCCAGCAGTCCCACTAGCGGGAGAAGCTCCTACAATGAGCAGTTCTTC	CASSPTSGRSSYNEQFF
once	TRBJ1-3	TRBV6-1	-	TGTGCCAGCAGTGCTCGCAGGGAGGGCTCTGGAAACACCATATATTTT	CASSARREGSGNTIYF
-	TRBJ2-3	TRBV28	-	TGTGCCAGCAGTTTATCCCCACGGATCTCAGATACGCAGTATTTT	CASSLSPRISDTQYF
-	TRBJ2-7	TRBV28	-	TGTGCCAGCAGTTTCAATCCCGAGGGATTTTCCTACGAGCAGTACTTC	CASSFNPEGFSYEQYF
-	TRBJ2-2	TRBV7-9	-	TGTGCCAGCAGCTTATTGGCCCCGGGACGTAGCACCGGGGAGCTGTTTTTT	CASSLLAPGRSTGELFF
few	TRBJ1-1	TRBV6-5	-	TGTGCCAGCAGTTCGACGGGTGAAGCTTTCTTT	CASSSTGEAFF
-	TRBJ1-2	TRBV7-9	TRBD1	TGTGCCAGCAGCCTAAGACAGGGGGCGGCCTATGGCTACACCTTC	CASSLRQGAAYGYTF
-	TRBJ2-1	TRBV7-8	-	TGTGCCAGCAGCTTATCAGGTTTCGACAATGAGCAGTTCTTC	CASSLSGFDNEQFF
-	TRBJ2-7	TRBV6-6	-	TGTGCCAGCAGTTTAAAGGACGGTTACGAGCAGTACTTC	CASSLKDGYEQYF
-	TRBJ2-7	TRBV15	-	TGTGCCACCAGCAGAGATTTTGGATCACTCTACGAGCAGTACTTC	CATSRDFGSLYEQYF
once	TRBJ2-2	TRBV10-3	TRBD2	TGTGCCATCAGTGTCTCGACTAGCGGGAGTGAGAATGACGGGGAGCTGTTTTTT	CAISVSTSGSENDGELFF
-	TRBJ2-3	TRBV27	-	TGTGCCAGCGGCAGAGCTAGCACAGATACGCAGTATTTT	CASGRASTDTQYF
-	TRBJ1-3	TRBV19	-	TGTGCCAGTAGCTGGAAAAGTGGAAACACCATATATTTT	CASSWKSGNTIYF
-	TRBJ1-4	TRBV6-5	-	TGTGCCAGCAGGCAGGACAGAGGAGGGGAAAAACTGTTTTTT	CASRQDRGGEKLFF
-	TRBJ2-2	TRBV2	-	TGTGCCAGCAGTGAAATCATCCCAGAGCCCACCGGGGAGCTGTTTTTT	CASSEIIPEPTGELFF
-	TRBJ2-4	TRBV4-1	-	TGCGCCAGCAGCCAAGGCGCTAGGGCCGGGAACATTCAGTACTTC	CASSQGARAGNIQYF
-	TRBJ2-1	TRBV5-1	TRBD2	TGCGCCAGCAGCTTGGCCGGGACTAGCGGCTACAATGAGCAGTTCTTC	CASSLAGTSGYNEQFF
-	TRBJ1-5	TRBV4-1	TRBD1	TGCGCCAGCAGCCCCTTCGTCCGACAGGGGGGCAATCAGCCCCAGCATTTT	CASSPFVRQGGNQPQHF
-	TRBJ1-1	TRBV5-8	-	TGTGCCAGCAGCTTATTTTGGGGTTCGAACACTGAAGCTTTCTTT	CASSLFWGSNTEAFF
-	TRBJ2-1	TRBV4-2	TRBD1	TGTGCCAGCAGCCTGGAGGACAGGGGCTACAATGAGCAGTTCTTC	CASSLEDRGYNEQFF
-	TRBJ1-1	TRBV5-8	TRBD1	TGTGCCAGCAGCGGGGGACAGACGAACACTGAAGCTTTCTTT	CASSGGQTNTEAFF
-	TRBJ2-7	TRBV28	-	TGTGCCAGCAGTTCCCCCCTAGGGGCAGACTCCTACGAGCAGTACTTC	CASSSPLGADSYEQYF
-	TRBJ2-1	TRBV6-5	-	TGTGCCAGCAGTTACTCGAGGGATTACAATGAGCAGTTCTTC	CASSYSRDYNEQFF
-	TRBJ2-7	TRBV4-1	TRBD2	TGCGCCAGCAGCCATGTCCCGGGACTAGCGGGAGGGACCTACGAGCAGTACTTC	CASSHVPGLAGGTYEQYF
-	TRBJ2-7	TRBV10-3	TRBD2	TGTGCCATCAGTGATGTTGGGACTAGCGACTACGAGCAGTACTTC	CAISDVGTSDYEQYF
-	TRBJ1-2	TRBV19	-	TGTGCCAGTAGCCTACGCACGACGGGCTACTATGGCTACACCTTC	CASSLRTTGYYGYTF
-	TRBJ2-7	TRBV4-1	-	TGCGCCAGCAGCCCCTTGGCGGGGTCCCACGAGCAGTACTTC	CASSPLAGSHEQYF
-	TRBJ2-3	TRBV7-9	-	TGTGCCAGCAGCTTAGCTAGGTTTTTGGATTCTGCCGATACGCAGTATTTT	CASSLARFLDSADTQYF
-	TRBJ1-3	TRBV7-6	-	TGTGCCAGCAGCTTTGGGGTCTCTGGAAACACCATATATTTT	CASSFGVSGNTIYF
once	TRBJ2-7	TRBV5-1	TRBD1	TGCGCCAGCAGCTCGACAGGGGGGTACGAGCAGTACTTC	CASSSTGGYEQYF
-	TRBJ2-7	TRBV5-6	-	TGTGCCAGCAGCTTGGATTTAGGGACCTCTCAGGAGCAGTACTTC	CASSLDLGTSQEQYF
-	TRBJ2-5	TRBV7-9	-	TGTGCCAGCAGCTTAGGAGGGGAAGAGACCCAGTACTTC	CASSLGGEETQYF
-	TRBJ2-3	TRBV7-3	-	TGTGCCAGCAGCTTATATGCCAGCAACACAGATACGCAGTATTTT	CASSLYASNTDTQYF
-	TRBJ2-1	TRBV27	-	TGTGCCAGCAGTTTATACCCCCAGAAAACTAATGAGCAGTTCTTC	CASSLYPQKTNEQFF
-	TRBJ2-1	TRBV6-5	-	TGTGCCAGCACCTCGCCTAGGTACAATGAGCAGTTCTTC	CASTSPRYNEQFF
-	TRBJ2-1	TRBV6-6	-	TGTGCCAGCAGCCCCGGAATTAATGAGCAGTTCTTC	CASSPGINEQFF
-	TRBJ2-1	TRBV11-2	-	TGTGCCAGCAGCTTAGTCCGGGGGCCCCACAATGAGCAGTTCTTC	CASSLVRGPHNEQFF